The 20 T cell receptor beta chains listed next were all sequenced from one sample in a study of blood T cells in healthy people across ages. Primed by a sample-barcoded 5' primer and a J-beta primer mix, a second PCR proceeded for about 7 to 12 cycles. One entry per CDR3 protein results from TCRdb running MiXCR on the 5' RACE reads. This sample carries over 1,500,000 distinct CDR3 sequences, around 50% of them seen once, and the ten largest clones take over 2%. The specimen sequenced was blood. The origin of the receptors is a woman between 40 and 55 years old in good health.

The chain employs TRBV20-1 and TRBJ2-4, with D unclear. Germline lookup yields CDR1 DFQATT and CDR2 SNEGSKA (reference sequence). The CDR3 runs 16 residues. The V end was cut by 3 bases, the J end by 0 bases, with 15 bases between. The CDR3 nucleotides are TGCAGTGCTAGTAAGAGGCCAAGGGTAGCCAAAAACATTCAGTACTTC. It codes for CSASKRPRVAKNIQYF.

J is TRBJ1-2 and V is TRBV6-1; unclear D gene. The V gene lost 1 base and the J gene lost 7 bases, with 10 bases spanning the gap. The CDR3 contains 13 residues. Germline loops: CDR1 MNHNS, CDR2 SASEGT. CDR3 nucleotides: TGTGCCAGCAGTGAAGAGGTTTGGGGTGGCTACACCTTC. It specifies CASSEEVWGGYTF.

The V call is TRBV3-1, the J call TRBJ1-6; D is possibly TRBD1 (6 bases). The CDR3 runs to 18 residues. Germline V gene sequence: CDR1 LGHDT, CDR2 YNNKEL (reference sequence). V was shortened by 4 bases and J by 7 bases, with 23 bases between the two germline ends. This chain's CDR3 is CASSPIKKGSRGNSPLHF. CDR3 sequence (DNA): TGTGCCAGCAGCCCCATTAAGAAGGGGAGCAGGGGAAATTCACCCCTCCACTTT.

This clonotype was found a few times. The chain links TRBV9 to TRBJ2-3, with D tentatively TRBD2 (5 bases). The CDR3 has 16 amino acids. Trimming left V 0 bases short and J 2 bases short, with 13 bases between. Germline V gene sequence: CDR1 SGDLS, CDR2 YYNGEE. The CDR3 reads CASSVGADLNTDTQYF. CDR3 coding DNA: TGTGCCAGCAGCGTAGGAGCGGACCTTAACACAGATACGCAGTATTTT.

This clonotype appeared a few times. The rearrangement joins TRBV3-1 to TRBJ2-5; D uncertain. The length of the CDR3 is 13 residues. Trimming stripped 2 bases from V and 4 bases from J, with 8 bases between. CDR1 and CDR2 from the germline V gene are LGHDT and YNNKEL (reference sequence). The DNA for the CDR3 is TGTGCCAGCAGCCAAATGCAGCCAGAGACCCAGTACTTC. It translates to CASSQMQPETQYF.

This clonotype has more than one count but fewer than ten. The V and J genes are TRBV29-1 and TRBJ2-5; 12 bases map to TRBD1. The germline gives CDR1 SQVTM, CDR2 ANQGSEA. The CDR3 runs 14 residues. Trimming took 6 bases from V and 5 from J; bases not matched to a gene: 7. As DNA, the CDR3 is TGCAGCGTCGACCGGGACAGGGGGCTGGAGACCCAGTACTTC. As protein: CSVDRDRGLETQYF.

V usage is TRBV19 and J usage is TRBJ1-2; D ambiguous. The CDR3 loop spans 12 amino acids. Trimming pared 7 bases from V and 8 bases from J, leaving 14 bases between. Germline-derived CDR1 and CDR2 are LNHDA and SQIVND (reference sequence). CDR3 in DNA: TGTGCCAGTAACCTACGAGGATTGGGCTACACCTTC. Translation gives CASNLRGLGYTF.

This clonotype was observed a few times. The gene calls are TRBV15 and TRBJ1-6, with TRBD1 matching over 11 bases. This CDR3 is built from 16 residues. Germline V gene data show CDR1 as LNHNV and CDR2 as YYDKDF (reference sequence). The J segment lost 7 bases and the V segment lost 4 bases, leaving 6 bases of the junction unmatched. CDR3 loop: CATSNHRDRGNSPLHF. CDR3 in DNA: TGTGCCACCAGCAACCATCGGGACAGGGGGAATTCACCCCTCCACTTT.

This clonotype was seen only a few times. The chain recombines TRBV6-2 or TRBV6-3 with TRBJ2-1; D is unresolved. V lost 2 bases to trimming and J lost 8 bases, with 13 bases between them. This CDR3 has 14 residues. The V gene's germline CDR1 is MNHEY and CDR2 SVGEGT. CDR3 coding DNA: TGTGCCAGCAGTTACAGGCCCGGTAGGGATGAGCAGTTCTTC. Its protein is CASSYRPGRDEQFF.

The table lists this clonotype with a few counts. The J gene is TRBJ2-7, the V gene TRBV20-1; 8 bases agree with TRBD2. V gave up 6 bases and J gave up 5 bases; unmatched junction bases: 15. Germline CDR1 reads DFQATT; CDR2 reads SNEGSKA (reference sequence). This CDR3 is 15 amino acids long. Here the CDR3 reads CSARMASGLRDEQYF. As DNA, the CDR3 is TGCAGTGCCAGAATGGCTAGCGGGCTGCGGGACGAGCAGTACTTC.

The CDR3 loop reads CASSPRAQEQFF. CDR3 DNA sequence: TGTGCCAGCAGTCCCAGGGCCCAAGAGCAGTTCTTC. V is TRBV2 and J is TRBJ2-1, with TRBD1 as a possible D gene (5 bases). The CDR3 is made up of 12 amino acids. The V gene lost 5 bases and the J gene lost 10 bases, with 12 bases spanning the gap. CDR1 SNHLY and CDR2 FYNNEI come from the germline V gene.

There are many counts of this clonotype. CDR3 nucleotide sequence: TGCGCCAGCAGCTCGACAGGGATGAACACTGAAGCTTTCTTT. It specifies CASSSTGMNTEAFF. The genes are TRBV5-1 and TRBJ1-1; 7 nucleotides align to TRBD1. V lost 3 bases to trimming and J lost 0 bases; unmatched junction nucleotides: 2. The CDR3 extends over 14 amino acids. From germline, CDR1 is SGHRS and CDR2 YFSETQ.

The J gene is TRBJ2-4, the V gene TRBV7-8, with unresolved D. The CDR3 contains 12 residues. The ends were cut back, 4 bases at V and 13 bases at J, with 14 bases in the middle. Germline CDR1 reads SGHVS; CDR2 reads FQNEAQ. CDR3 bases: TGTGCCAGCAGCTCCCGGCTAGTGGGGCAGTACTTC. Residues: CASSSRLVGQYF.

This chain connects TRBV6-5 to TRBJ1-2; D not certain. Germline assignment: CDR1 MNHEY and CDR2 SVGAGI. The length of the CDR3 is 13 residues. Trimming took off 5 bases at V and 8 bases at J, with 15 bases between the two ends. CDR3 sequence reads: CASSNGPTNGYTF. In nucleotides, the CDR3 is TGTGCCAGCAGTAACGGACCTACTAACGGCTACACCTTC.

V usage is TRBV20-1 and J usage is TRBJ2-7; D gene ambiguous. Trimming cost V 6 bases and J 0 bases, with 27 bases left between them. CDR3 size: 18 residues. Germline V gene sequence: CDR1 DFQATT, CDR2 SNEGSKA (reference sequence). CDR3 nucleotide sequence: TGCAGTGCCAGTGCCGGGCCCCGGATCACTGGCAGCTCCTACGAGCAGTACTTC. Its protein product is CSASAGPRITGSSYEQYF.

This clonotype was seen a few times. This chain links TRBV6-6 with TRBJ2-7; D may be TRBD1 or TRBD2 (5 bases each). This CDR3 is 14 amino acids long. CDR1 is MNHNY and CDR2 is SVGAGI in the germline V gene (reference sequence). Trimming took off 5 bases at V and 2 bases at J, with 13 bases between the two ends. The CDR3: CASSDKRGAYEQYF. The CDR3 nucleotides are TGTGCCAGCAGTGATAAAAGGGGAGCCTACGAGCAGTACTTC.

This chain connects TRBV5-1 to TRBJ2-4; D uncertain. Between the trimmed V and J ends, which lost 1 base and 5 bases, there was a span of 16 bases. The V gene's germline CDR1 is SGHRS and CDR2 YFSETQ. The length of the CDR3 is 16 residues. CDR3 region: CASSLLVTNAQNIQYF. CDR3 sequence (DNA): TGCGCCAGCAGCTTGTTAGTGACAAACGCCCAAAACATTCAGTACTTC.

The J gene is TRBJ1-4, the V gene TRBV4-2; D is ambiguous. Trimming removed 1 base at V and 4 bases at J, with 10 bases between. The CDR3 contains 15 residues. The germline gives CDR1 LGHNA, CDR2 YNFKEQ. CDR3 residues: CASSQGWEVNEKLFF. CDR3 in DNA: TGTGCCAGCAGCCAAGGTTGGGAAGTTAATGAAAAACTGTTTTTT.

This clonotype was counted ten times or more. One end of the junction varies from germline; a read error may be responsible. The chain links TRBV5-1 to TRBJ2-1; no clear D gene. Germline values: CDR1 SGHRS, CDR2 YFSETQ. The CDR3 covers 15 residues. DNA for the CDR3: TGTGCCAGCAGTTTCCCCGGCAGCTCCTACAATGAGCAGTTCTTC. It specifies CASSFPGSSYNEQFF.

As DNA, the CDR3 is TGTGCCAGTGCCGCGGTAGCTGGGGCCAACGTCCTGACTTTC. Its translation is CASAAVAGANVLTF. The J gene is TRBJ2-6, the V gene TRBV19, with D unresolved. Germline CDR1 LNHDA, CDR2 SQIVND (reference sequence). Trimming took off 8 bases at V and 2 bases at J, with 10 bases between the two ends. This CDR3 contains 14 residues.